This T cell receptor (beta chain) stems from a study of cytomegalovirus exposure and HLA in healthy donors. Whole-study results and caveats: Later analysis associated a missense DCLRE1C variant with TCR beta V- and J-gene trimming. A later analysis linked around 15,000 TCR beta sequences to HLA alleles at 0.05 false discovery rate.

The CDR3 spans 13 residues. Trimming removed 3 bases at V and 6 bases at J, with 9 bases between. Germline CDR1 is MGHDK and CDR2 is SYGVNS. PCR employed 60 Vbeta and 13 Jbeta primers. In the original analysis: Approximately 11 million of about 80 million unique TCR beta chains were shared, per a later count. Here immunoSEQ multiplex PCR was the method, and the copy in TCRdb shows in-frame clones only, minus some. D and trimming come from the DNA, and the V and J calls and clone size come from that table. This sample has some 150,000 clones, with more than 65% found just once. Concerning this clone: Antigen specificity is unknown.

The sample was PBMCs. The chain recombines TRBV25-1 with TRBJ2-4; the D is unclear. The source is a woman aged 50 to 60 in good health and CMV-seronegative. The CDR3 loop reads CASSEARLNIQYF. CDR3 in DNA: TGTGCCAGCAGTGAGGCCAGACTAAACATTCAGTACTTC.